The next 7 T cell receptor beta chains were all read from a single sample in a study of graft-versus-host responses after intestinal transplantation. Clones were sequenced by immunoSEQ multiplex PCR, and TCRdb holds only the in-frame ones, with some missing. Among about 31,000 clones, approximately 80% were seen once, and the ten largest hold around a fifth. Their specific antigens are unknown. The specimen comprised unstimulated CD8+ T cells sorted from spleen or lymph node cells, sampled before intestinal transplant. The receptors originated from a human donor who received an intestinal transplant.

V usage is TRBV27 and J usage is TRBJ2-7, with D possibly TRBD2 on 6 matching bases. Germline lookup yields CDR1 MNHEY and CDR2 SMNVEV (reference sequence). V was pared by 5 bases and J by 3 bases, with 8 bases between. The CDR3 length is 12 residues. The CDR3 DNA reads as TGTGCCAGCAGTCCCGGGGGCTACGAGCAGTACTTC. Amino acid sequence: CASSPGGYEQYF.

The V gene is TRBV28, the J gene TRBJ2-3, with 8 bases identical to TRBD2. CDR3 length: 15 residues. The trim removed 3 bases at V and 2 bases at J, leaving 4 bases unmatched. The germline V gene encodes CDR1 MDHEN and CDR2 SYDVKM. DNA of the CDR3: TGTGCCAGCAGTTTCCTAGCGGGTATCACAGATACGCAGTATTTT. Protein sequence: CASSFLAGITDTQYF.

V is TRBV2 and J is TRBJ2-5; possibly TRBD1 for D (5 bases). The V gene's germline CDR1 is SNHLY and CDR2 FYNNEI. V was clipped by 7 bases and J by 1 base, with 16 bases between them. The CDR3 is 15 residues long. The CDR3 DNA sequence: TGTGCCAGCAACAAACAGACAGTGCTCCAAGAGACCCAGTACTTC. Translated, it gives CASNKQTVLQETQYF.

The gene calls are TRBV6-5 and TRBJ1-3; D remains unclear. The CDR3 sequence is 15 residues long. V lost 0 bases and J lost 0, with 6 bases in between. Per germline, CDR1 MNHEY and CDR2 SVGAGI. The DNA for the CDR3 is TGTGCCAGCAGTTACTCTTCCAGCTCTGGAAACACCATATATTTT. This codes for CASSYSSSSGNTIYF.

The chain recombines TRBV7-8 with TRBJ1-1, with 9 positions matching TRBD1. Germline values: CDR1 SGHVS, CDR2 FQNEAQ. V was clipped by 6 bases and J by 1 base; unmatched bases: 3. This CDR3 spans 14 amino acids. The DNA for the CDR3 is TGTGCCAGCAGGCCGGACAGGGGGAACACTGAAGCTTTCTTT. Protein: CASRPDRGNTEAFF.

The V and J genes are TRBV19 and TRBJ2-7; tentatively, D is TRBD2 (5 bases). This CDR3 contains 13 residues. CDR1 is LNHDA and CDR2 is SQIVND in the germline V gene (reference sequence). Trimming removed 7 bases from V and 1 base from J, with 11 bases in between. In DNA form, the CDR3 reads TGTGCCAGTACGCCACGGGGTTCCTACGAGCAGTACTTC. Translating gives CASTPRGSYEQYF.

The V and J genes are TRBV5-4 and TRBJ1-5; 7 bases map to TRBD1. The V segment lost 0 bases and the J segment 5 bases; nucleotides outside the gene matches: 8. This CDR3 is 16 amino acids long. CDR1 is SGHNT and CDR2 is YYREEE in the germline V gene (reference sequence). CDR3 in amino acids: CASSLGHGTVDQPQHF. For the CDR3, the DNA is TGTGCCAGCAGCTTGGGGCACGGGACAGTCGATCAGCCCCAGCATTTT.